The rows below give T cell receptor beta chains drawn from one sample of a study of T cells after yellow fever vaccination. TCRdb called the 5' RACE reads again in MiXCR, with one record for every CDR3 protein. Of 550,000 or so distinct CDR3 sequences in the sample, roughly 19% were seen once. Sample: PBMCs, taken 15 days after the yellow fever booster vaccination. These receptor sequences come from a young man who received the YFV17D yellow fever vaccine. Each CDR3 is given with its conserved first and last residue. D genes are given only for firm matches. Clone size is not always given. Where it is, it says once, few, many or a class for expanded clones.

J gene | V gene | clone size | D gene | CDR3 length | CDR3 DNA | CDR3 protein
TRBJ2-7 | TRBV28 | few | - | 12 | TGTGCCAGCAGTTTCGTCTATGACGAGCAGTACTTC | CASSFVYDEQYF
TRBJ2-1 | TRBV3-1 | - | TRBD2 | 22 | TGTGCCAGCAGCCAAAAGAGGAAGCTAGCGGGAGGGCCTTTTAGGTCCTACAATGAGCAGTTCTTC | CASSQKRKLAGGPFRSYNEQFF
TRBJ1-5 | TRBV18 | few | - | 13 | TGTGCCAGCTCACCGCTCATAGATCAGCCCCAGCATTTT | CASSPLIDQPQHF
TRBJ2-2 | TRBV5-1 | - | - | 13 | TGCGCCAGCACTCAGCCGAACACCGGGGAGCTGTTTTTT | CASTQPNTGELFF
TRBJ2-7 | TRBV7-2 | many | - | 12 | TGTGCCAGCGCCCAGGGCGGCTACGAGCAGTACTTC | CASAQGGYEQYF
TRBJ2-5 | TRBV4-3 | - | TRBD2 | 15 | TGCGCCAGCAGCCAACGACTAGCGACCCAAGAGACCCAGTACTTC | CASSQRLATQETQYF
TRBJ2-2 | TRBV7-9 | few | - | 13 | TGTGCCAGCAGCGTCCAACTCACCGGGGAGCTGTTTTTT | CASSVQLTGELFF
TRBJ2-7 | TRBV20-1 | - | TRBD2 | 16 | TGCAGTGCTAGAGATGCGGGGACTAGCGGTTCCTACGAGCAGTACTTC | CSARDAGTSGSYEQYF
TRBJ2-7 | TRBV5-1 | - | - | 14 | TGCGCCAGCAGCTTGTCCCGGGTTAACTACGAGCAGTACTTC | CASSLSRVNYEQYF
TRBJ2-7 | TRBV7-7 | few | TRBD1 | 15 | TGTGCTAGCAGCTTAACGGACAGGGAAACCGACGAGCAGTACTTC | CASSLTDRETDEQYF
TRBJ2-1 | TRBV29-1 | few | TRBD2 | 20 | TGCAGCGTTGTTCTTTTTCCCGGACTAGCGGGAGGGCCGTTCTACAATGAGCAGTTCTTC | CSVVLFPGLAGGPFYNEQFF
TRBJ2-2 | TRBV20-1 | - | - | 11 | TGCAGTGCCCCCAAAACCGGGGAGCTGTTTTTT | CSAPKTGELFF
TRBJ2-2 | TRBV29-1 | few | TRBD1 | 14 | TGCAGCGTCCTGGACAGGGCTAACACCGGGGAGCTGTTTTTT | CSVLDRANTGELFF
TRBJ1-1 | TRBV28 | - | - | 11 | TGTGCCAGCAGAGCAGAAGTTGAAGCTTTCTTT | CASRAEVEAFF
TRBJ1-3 | TRBV28 | - | - | 15 | TGTGCCAGCAGTTTAGGTCCCCGCTCTGGAAACACCATATATTTT | CASSLGPRSGNTIYF
TRBJ1-1 | TRBV12-3/TRBV12-4 | few | - | 14 | TGTGCCAGCAGTTTCCAGGGGATTAACACTGAAGCTTTCTTT | CASSFQGINTEAFF
TRBJ1-1 | TRBV5-1 | few | - | 13 | TGCGCCAGCAGAAGTAGGGGCGAGTCTGAAGCTTTCTTT | CASRSRGESEAFF
TRBJ2-2 | TRBV6-5 | few | - | 14 | TGTGCCAGCAGATACATCGCGAACACCGGGGAGCTGTTTTTT | CASRYIANTGELFF